This TCR beta chain was documented in a study of blood T cell repertoires in COVID-19. This clone was picked up one time. V trimming: 4 bases; J trimming: 2 bases; junction bases outside the gene matches: 3. CDR1 and CDR2 (germline): ENHRY, SYGVKD. CDR3 length: 14 amino acids. Using immunoSEQ multiplex PCR, the repertoire was profiled, and TCRdb retains in-frame clones only, with some absent. The data hold some 150,000 clones, with 80% to 90% observed a single time. The clonotype was recovered from a woman in her 50s in a cohort exposed to, infected with or recovered from COVID-19 (not recorded which). This chain links TRBV10-3 with TRBJ2-7, with TRBD1 matching 9 bases. The sequencing input was PBMCs or T cells enriched from blood (not recorded which). The DNA for the CDR3 is TGTGCCATCAGTGCCGGGACAGGGACCTACGAGCAGTACTTC. It yields the protein CAISAGTGTYEQYF.